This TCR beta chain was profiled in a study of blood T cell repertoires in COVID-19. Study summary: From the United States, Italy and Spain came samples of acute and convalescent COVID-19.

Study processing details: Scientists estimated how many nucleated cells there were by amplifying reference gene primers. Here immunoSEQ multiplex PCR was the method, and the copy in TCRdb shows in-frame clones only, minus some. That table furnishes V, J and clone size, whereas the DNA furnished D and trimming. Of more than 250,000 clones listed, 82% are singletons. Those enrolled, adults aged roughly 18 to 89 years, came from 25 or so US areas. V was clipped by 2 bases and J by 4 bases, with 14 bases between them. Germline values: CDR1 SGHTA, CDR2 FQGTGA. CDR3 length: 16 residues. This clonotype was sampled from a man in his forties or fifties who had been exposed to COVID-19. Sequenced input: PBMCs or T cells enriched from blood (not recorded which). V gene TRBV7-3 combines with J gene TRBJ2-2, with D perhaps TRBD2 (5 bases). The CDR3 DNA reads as TGTGCCAGCAGCTTAGAGGGAGTGAGTAGCACCGGGGAGCTGTTTTTT. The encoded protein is CASSLEGVSSTGELFF.